The rows below give T cell receptor beta chains drawn from one sample of a study of blood T cell repertoires in COVID-19. Assay used: immunoSEQ multiplex PCR; TCRdb lists only in-frame clones, some missing. The sample consists of roughly 68,000 clones, about 92% of them appearing once. The sample was peripheral blood. Receptors were obtained from a man in his fifties with COVID-19, enrolled during active disease. Both conserved end residues are part of each CDR3. Each record gives: V gene, clone size, D gene, J gene, CDR3 protein, CDR3 DNA. The D gene is left open where the match is weak. A row's size may be missing; if present it is once, few, many or a size class.

V: TRBV2; size: -; D: -; J: TRBJ1-2; CDR3: CASRENPANYGYTF; DNA: TGTGCCAGCAGGGAGAACCCAGCTAACTATGGCTACACCTTC
V: TRBV5-1; size: few; D: TRBD1; J: TRBJ1-1; CDR3: CASSLVSTGGSEAFF; DNA: TGCGCCAGCAGCTTGGTCTCAACAGGGGGCTCTGAAGCTTTCTTT
V: TRBV4-1; size: -; D: TRBD2; J: TRBJ2-1; CDR3: CASSQGTSGRAGYNEQFF; DNA: TGCGCCAGCAGCCAAGGGACTAGCGGGAGGGCCGGGTACAATGAGCAGTTCTTC
V: TRBV29-1; size: -; D: -; J: TRBJ1-1; CDR3: CSVVTQGGRAEAFF; DNA: TGCAGCGTTGTTACCCAGGGAGGTAGAGCTGAAGCTTTCTTT
V: TRBV11-1; size: -; D: TRBD1; J: TRBJ2-2; CDR3: CASSITGGGELFF; DNA: TGTGCCAGCAGCATAACAGGGGGCGGGGAGCTGTTTTTT
V: TRBV7-9; size: -; D: TRBD1; J: TRBJ2-2; CDR3: CASSLDRGTAGELFF; DNA: TGTGCCAGCAGCTTGGACAGGGGGACGGCCGGGGAGCTGTTTTTT
V: TRBV10-3; size: -; D: TRBD2; J: TRBJ2-5; CDR3: CAISRTSGSRAPETQYF; DNA: TGTGCCATCAGTCGGACTAGCGGGAGCAGGGCCCCAGAGACCCAGTACTTC
V: TRBV6-2/TRBV6-3; size: few; D: -; J: TRBJ1-1; CDR3: CASSYSSAPNTEAFF; DNA: TGTGCCAGCAGTTACTCGAGCGCGCCGAACACTGAAGCTTTCTTT
V: TRBV21-1; size: -; D: -; J: TRBJ2-2; CDR3: CASSKGEGAPNTGELFF; DNA: TGTGCCAGCAGCAAAGGAGAAGGGGCCCCGAACACCGGGGAGCTGTTTTTT
V: TRBV5-1; size: -; D: TRBD2; J: TRBJ2-1; CDR3: CASSLGGSGRAGNEQFF; DNA: TGCGCCAGCAGCTTGGGTGGTAGCGGGAGGGCAGGCAATGAGCAGTTCTTC
V: TRBV28; size: -; D: -; J: TRBJ1-1; CDR3: CASSLISEAFF; DNA: TGTGCCAGCAGTTTAATCTCTGAAGCTTTCTTT
V: TRBV4-2; size: -; D: -; J: TRBJ2-7; CDR3: CASSQDLPEQYF; DNA: TGTGCCAGCAGCCAAGATCTACCCGAGCAGTACTTC
V: TRBV2; size: -; D: -; J: TRBJ1-2; CDR3: CASSPLRINYGYTF; DNA: TGTGCCAGCAGTCCCCTTCGTATTAACTATGGCTACACCTTC
V: TRBV2; size: -; D: -; J: TRBJ2-4; CDR3: CASSGAAGLNIQYF; DNA: TGTGCCAGCAGTGGGGCTGCGGGGCTAAACATTCAGTACTTC
V: TRBV19; size: -; D: -; J: TRBJ1-1; CDR3: CASRTLNTEAFF; DNA: TGTGCCAGTCGGACATTGAACACTGAAGCTTTCTTT
V: TRBV28; size: -; D: TRBD1; J: TRBJ1-4; CDR3: CASSLDRGLANEKLFF; DNA: TGTGCCAGCAGTTTAGACAGGGGATTGGCTAATGAAAAACTGTTTTTT
V: TRBV5-6; size: -; D: -; J: TRBJ2-5; CDR3: CASSLPPGHQETQYF; DNA: TGTGCCAGCAGCCTCCCCCCAGGGCACCAAGAGACCCAGTACTTC
V: TRBV10-3; size: once; D: TRBD1; J: TRBJ2-1; CDR3: CAISESTGGSYNEQFF; DNA: TGTGCCATCAGTGAGTCGACAGGGGGCTCCTACAATGAGCAGTTCTTC
V: TRBV7-9; size: -; D: TRBD1; J: TRBJ2-7; CDR3: CASSPPYRQGLYEQYF; DNA: TGTGCCAGCAGCCCCCCCTATAGACAGGGATTATACGAGCAGTACTTC
V: TRBV14; size: -; D: -; J: TRBJ1-6; CDR3: CASSGYSTAYNSPLHF; DNA: TGTGCCAGCAGCGGATACTCGACAGCCTATAATTCACCCCTCCACTTT
V: TRBV29-1; size: -; D: TRBD1; J: TRBJ1-1; CDR3: CSARADRGQRQNTEAFF; DNA: TGCAGCGCCCGAGCGGACAGGGGGCAAAGGCAGAACACTGAAGCTTTCTTT
V: TRBV4-2; size: -; D: -; J: TRBJ1-4; CDR3: CASSRGGGVNEKLFF; DNA: TGTGCCAGCAGCCGAGGGGGGGGAGTTAATGAAAAACTGTTTTTT
V: TRBV10-3; size: -; D: TRBD1; J: TRBJ2-1; CDR3: CAISDQGQGVGNEQFF; DNA: TGTGCCATCAGTGACCAGGGACAGGGGGTGGGCAATGAGCAGTTCTTC
V: TRBV2; size: -; D: TRBD1; J: TRBJ1-2; CDR3: CASSEIGTAPGYGYTF; DNA: TGTGCCAGCAGTGAAATTGGGACAGCCCCCGGGTATGGCTACACCTTC
V: TRBV6-5; size: once; D: -; J: TRBJ1-3; CDR3: CASRGWSSGNTIYF; DNA: TGTGCCAGCAGAGGCTGGAGCTCTGGAAACACCATATATTTT
V: TRBV5-1; size: -; D: -; J: TRBJ1-4; CDR3: CASSLAGTSGEKLFF; DNA: TGCGCCAGCAGCTTGGCGGGGACATCTGGAGAAAAACTGTTTTTT
V: TRBV11-2; size: -; D: TRBD2; J: TRBJ2-3; CDR3: CASRFNLAGGSTDTQYF; DNA: TGTGCCAGCAGATTTAACTTAGCGGGAGGTAGCACAGATACGCAGTATTTT
V: TRBV30; size: -; D: TRBD1; J: TRBJ2-7; CDR3: CAWRVRTGVSYEQYF; DNA: TGTGCCTGGAGGGTTAGGACAGGGGTATCATACGAGCAGTACTTC
V: TRBV28; size: -; D: TRBD1; J: TRBJ2-7; CDR3: CASREWDREVSEQYF; DNA: TGTGCCAGCAGGGAATGGGACAGGGAAGTCTCCGAGCAGTACTTC
V: TRBV5-4; size: -; D: TRBD2; J: TRBJ2-1; CDR3: CASSLGGLAGGGNEQFF; DNA: TGTGCCAGCAGCTTGGGGGGACTAGCGGGAGGCGGCAATGAGCAGTTCTTC
V: TRBV7-8; size: -; D: TRBD2; J: TRBJ2-1; CDR3: CASSTRGLAAYNEQFF; DNA: TGTGCCAGCAGCACCCGCGGACTAGCGGCGTACAATGAGCAGTTCTTC
V: TRBV28; size: -; D: TRBD1; J: TRBJ2-5; CDR3: CASGLRDRLQETQYF; DNA: TGTGCCAGCGGCCTCCGGGACAGGTTACAAGAGACCCAGTACTTC
V: TRBV19; size: -; D: TRBD1; J: TRBJ2-6; CDR3: CASSPGQGFSGANVLTF; DNA: TGTGCCAGTAGCCCGGGACAGGGGTTCTCTGGGGCCAACGTCCTGACTTTC
V: TRBV19; size: -; D: -; J: TRBJ1-2; CDR3: CASTRIGATNYGYTF; DNA: TGTGCCAGTACCAGGATAGGGGCAACTAACTATGGCTACACCTTC
V: TRBV6-2/TRBV6-3; size: -; D: -; J: TRBJ1-5; CDR3: CASRPNRDQPQHF; DNA: TGTGCCAGCAGACCTAACAGGGATCAGCCCCAGCATTTT
V: TRBV3-1/TRBV3-2; size: -; D: TRBD1; J: TRBJ1-1; CDR3: CASRDRPSDTEAFF; DNA: TGTGCCAGCAGGGACAGGCCTTCGGACACTGAAGCTTTCTTT